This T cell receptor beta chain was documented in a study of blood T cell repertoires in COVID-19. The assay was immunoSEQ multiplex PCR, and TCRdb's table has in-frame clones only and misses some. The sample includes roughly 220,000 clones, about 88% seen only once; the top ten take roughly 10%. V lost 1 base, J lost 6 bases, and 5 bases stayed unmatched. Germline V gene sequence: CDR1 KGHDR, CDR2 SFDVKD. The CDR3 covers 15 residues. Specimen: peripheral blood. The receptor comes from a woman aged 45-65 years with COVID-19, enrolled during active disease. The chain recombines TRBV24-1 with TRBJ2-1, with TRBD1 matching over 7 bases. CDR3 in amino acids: CATSDFGYRGNEQFF. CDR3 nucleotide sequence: TGTGCCACCAGTGATTTTGGGTACAGGGGCAATGAGCAGTTCTTC.